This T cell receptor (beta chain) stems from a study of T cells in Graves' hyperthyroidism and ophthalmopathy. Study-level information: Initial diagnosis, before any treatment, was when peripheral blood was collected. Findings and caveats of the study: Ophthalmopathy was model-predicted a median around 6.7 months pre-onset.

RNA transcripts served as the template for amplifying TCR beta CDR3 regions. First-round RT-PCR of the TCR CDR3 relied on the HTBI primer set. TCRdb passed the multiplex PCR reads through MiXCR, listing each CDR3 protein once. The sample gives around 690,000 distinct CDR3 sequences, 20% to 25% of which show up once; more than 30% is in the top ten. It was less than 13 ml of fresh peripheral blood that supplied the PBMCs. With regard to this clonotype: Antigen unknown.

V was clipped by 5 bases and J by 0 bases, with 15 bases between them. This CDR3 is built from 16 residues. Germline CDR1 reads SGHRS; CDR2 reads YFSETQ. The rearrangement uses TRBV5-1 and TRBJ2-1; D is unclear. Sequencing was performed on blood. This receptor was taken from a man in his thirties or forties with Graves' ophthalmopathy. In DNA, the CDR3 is TGCGCCAGCAGTAGGGTAACAGAGGCCTCCTACAATGAGCAGTTCTTC. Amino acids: CASSRVTEASYNEQFF.